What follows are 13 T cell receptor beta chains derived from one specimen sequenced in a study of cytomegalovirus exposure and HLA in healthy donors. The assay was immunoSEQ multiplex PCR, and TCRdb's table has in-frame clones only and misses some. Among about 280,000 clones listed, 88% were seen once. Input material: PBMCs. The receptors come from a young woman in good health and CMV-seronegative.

The CDR3 loop is CASSLAGGPNEQFF. CDR3 DNA sequence: TGCGCCAGCAGCTTGGCGGGAGGGCCGAATGAGCAGTTCTTC. The chain uses TRBV5-1 and TRBJ2-1; the match to TRBD2 covers 8 bases. Germline V lookup: CDR1 SGHRS, CDR2 YFSETQ. V lost 0 bases and J lost 7; bases outside the gene matches: 3. The CDR3 is 14 amino acids.

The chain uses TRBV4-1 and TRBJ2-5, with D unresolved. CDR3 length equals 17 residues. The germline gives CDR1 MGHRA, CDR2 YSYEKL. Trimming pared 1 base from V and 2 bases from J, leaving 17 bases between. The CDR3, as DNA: TGCGCCAGCAGCCAAGTTCGATTAGTAGGCGGTCAAGAGACCCAGTACTTC. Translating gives CASSQVRLVGGQETQYF.

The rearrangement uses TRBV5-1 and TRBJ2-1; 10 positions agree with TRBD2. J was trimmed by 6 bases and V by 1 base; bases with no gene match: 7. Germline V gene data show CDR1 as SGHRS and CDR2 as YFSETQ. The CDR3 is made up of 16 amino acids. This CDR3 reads CASSLWGSSGSNEQFF. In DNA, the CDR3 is TGCGCCAGCAGCTTGTGGGGGTCTAGCGGGAGCAATGAGCAGTTCTTC.

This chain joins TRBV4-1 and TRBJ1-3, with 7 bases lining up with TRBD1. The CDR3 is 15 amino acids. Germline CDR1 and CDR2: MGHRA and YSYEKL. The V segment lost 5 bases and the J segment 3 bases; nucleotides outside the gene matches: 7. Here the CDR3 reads CASSAGTEGGNTIYF. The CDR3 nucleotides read TGCGCCAGCAGCGCGGGGACAGAAGGTGGAAACACCATATATTTT.

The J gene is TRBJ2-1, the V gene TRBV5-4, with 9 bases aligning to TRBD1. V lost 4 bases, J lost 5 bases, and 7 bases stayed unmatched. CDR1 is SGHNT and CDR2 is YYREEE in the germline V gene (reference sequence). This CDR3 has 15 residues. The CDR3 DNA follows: TGTGCCAGCAGCCTGGGACAGGGCAAAGACAATGAGCAGTTCTTC. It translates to CASSLGQGKDNEQFF. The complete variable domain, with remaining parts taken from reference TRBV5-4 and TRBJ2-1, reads ETGVTQSPTHLIKTRGQQVTLRCSSQSGHNTVSWYQQALGQGPQFIFQYYREEENGRGNFPPRFSGLQFPNYSSELNVNALELDDSALYLCASSLGQGKDNEQFFGPGTRLTVL.

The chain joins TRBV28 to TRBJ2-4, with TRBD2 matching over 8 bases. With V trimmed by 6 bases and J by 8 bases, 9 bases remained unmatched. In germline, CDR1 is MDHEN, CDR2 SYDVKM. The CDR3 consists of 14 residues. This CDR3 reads CASRRTGGADIQYF. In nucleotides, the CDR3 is TGTGCCAGCAGAAGGACGGGGGGGGCTGACATTCAGTACTTC.

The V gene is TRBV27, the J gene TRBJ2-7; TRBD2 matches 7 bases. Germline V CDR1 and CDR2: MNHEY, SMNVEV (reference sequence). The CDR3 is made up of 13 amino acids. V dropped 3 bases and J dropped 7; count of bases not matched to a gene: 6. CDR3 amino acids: CASSFRGSGEQYF. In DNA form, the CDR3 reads TGTGCCAGCAGTTTCCGCGGGAGTGGAGAGCAGTACTTC.

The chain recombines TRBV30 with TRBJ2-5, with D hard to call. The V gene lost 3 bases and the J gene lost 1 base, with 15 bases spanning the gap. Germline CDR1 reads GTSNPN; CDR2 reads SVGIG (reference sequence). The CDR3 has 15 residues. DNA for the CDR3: TGTGCCTGGAGCGCAGACCAGAGGAGCCAAGAGACCCAGTACTTC. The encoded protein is CAWSADQRSQETQYF.

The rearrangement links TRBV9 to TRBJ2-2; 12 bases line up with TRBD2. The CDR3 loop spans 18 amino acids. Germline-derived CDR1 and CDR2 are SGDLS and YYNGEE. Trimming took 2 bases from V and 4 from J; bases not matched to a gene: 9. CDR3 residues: CASSVALELAGGTGELFF. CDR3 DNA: TGTGCCAGCAGCGTCGCTCTGGAACTAGCGGGAGGCACCGGGGAGCTGTTTTTT. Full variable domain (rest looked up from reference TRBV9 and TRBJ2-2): DSGVTQTPKHLITATGQRVTLRCSPRSGDLSVYWYQQSLDQGLQFLIQYYNGEERAKGNILERFSAQQFPDLHSELNLSSLELGDSALYFCASSVALELAGGTGELFFGEGSRLTVL.

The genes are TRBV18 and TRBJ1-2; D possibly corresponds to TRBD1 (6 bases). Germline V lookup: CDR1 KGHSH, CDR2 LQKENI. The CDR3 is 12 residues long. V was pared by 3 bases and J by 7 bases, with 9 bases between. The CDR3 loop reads CASSPRGAGYTF. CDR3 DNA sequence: TGTGCCAGCTCACCTCGGGGGGCTGGCTACACCTTC.

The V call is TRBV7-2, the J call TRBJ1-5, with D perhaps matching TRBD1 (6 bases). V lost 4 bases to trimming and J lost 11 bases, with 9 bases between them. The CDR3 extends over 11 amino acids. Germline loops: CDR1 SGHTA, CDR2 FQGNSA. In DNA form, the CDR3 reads TGTGCCAGCAGCTCAACAGGGACCCAGCATTTT. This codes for CASSSTGTQHF.

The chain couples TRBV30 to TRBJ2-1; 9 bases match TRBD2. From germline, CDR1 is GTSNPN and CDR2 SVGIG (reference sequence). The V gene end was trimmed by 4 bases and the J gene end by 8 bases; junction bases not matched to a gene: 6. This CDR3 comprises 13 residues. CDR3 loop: CAWNLAGLDEQFF. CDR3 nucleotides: TGTGCCTGGAACCTAGCGGGATTAGATGAGCAGTTCTTC.

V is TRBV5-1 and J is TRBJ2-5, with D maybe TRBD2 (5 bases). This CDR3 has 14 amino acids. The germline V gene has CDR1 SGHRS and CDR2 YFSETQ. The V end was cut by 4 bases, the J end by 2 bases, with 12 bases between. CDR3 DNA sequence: TGCGCCAGCAGCCCGAGGGCCGTACAAGAGACCCAGTACTTC. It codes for CASSPRAVQETQYF.